This T cell receptor (beta chain) was identified in a study of cytomegalovirus exposure and HLA in healthy donors. As to this clone: Its antigen is unidentified.

General observations from the study: A later analysis reportedly found that, within productive TCRs, an Asian-associated ancestry cluster had fewer N-insertions than the mean observed across the approximately 700 donors. Clonal expansion was found to be greater in HLA-associated TCR beta chains than in equally common others in a later analysis. Most CMV-associated TCR beta chains were later found to appear HLA-restricted.

The PCR was carried out with 60 Vbeta primers and 13 Jbeta primers. The data were produced by immunoSEQ multiplex PCR, yet TCRdb's version contains in-frame clones alone and is incomplete. This table holds roughly 180,000 clones, approximately 84% found once. Germline CDR1 is MNHEY and CDR2 is SMNVEV (reference sequence). With 5 bases removed from V and 4 bases from J, the gap between germline ends came to 20 bases. CDR3 size: 16 residues. The chain carries TRBV27 and TRBJ1-1; a weak D match, TRBD1 (5 bases). The sequenced sample was PBMCs. This receptor was obtained from a girl under 18 in good health and CMV-seropositive. The CDR3 DNA follows: TGTGCCAGCAGTCTCACTACTAGGAGGGGTGCCACTGAAGCTTTCTTT. Protein sequence: CASSLTTRRGATEAFF.